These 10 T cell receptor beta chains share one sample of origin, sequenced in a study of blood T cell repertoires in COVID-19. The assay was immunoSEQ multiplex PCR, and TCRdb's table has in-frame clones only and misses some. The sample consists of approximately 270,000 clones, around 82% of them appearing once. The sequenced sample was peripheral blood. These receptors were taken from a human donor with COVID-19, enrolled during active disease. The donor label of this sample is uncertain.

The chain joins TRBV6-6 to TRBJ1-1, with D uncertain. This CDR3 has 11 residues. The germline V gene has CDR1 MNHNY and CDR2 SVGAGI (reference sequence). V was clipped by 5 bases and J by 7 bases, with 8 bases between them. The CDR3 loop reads CASSIEIEAFF. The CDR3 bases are TGTGCCAGCAGTATCGAGATTGAAGCTTTCTTT.

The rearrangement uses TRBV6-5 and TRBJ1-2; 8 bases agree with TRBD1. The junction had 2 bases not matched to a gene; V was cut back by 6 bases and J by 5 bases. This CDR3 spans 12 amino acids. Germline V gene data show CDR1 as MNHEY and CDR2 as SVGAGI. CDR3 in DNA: TGTGCCAGCAGGGGACAGGAATATGGCTACACCTTC. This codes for CASRGQEYGYTF.

The CDR3 loop is CASSVSGLAGLGEQFF. The CDR3 coding sequence is TGTGCCAGCAGCGTTTCGGGGCTAGCGGGACTGGGGGAGCAGTTCTTC. The V gene is TRBV9, the J gene TRBJ2-1, with 9 bases matching TRBD2. J was trimmed by 10 bases and V by 2 bases; bases with no gene match: 13. Germline V gene lookup returns CDR1 SGDLS and CDR2 YYNGEE. The CDR3 is made up of 16 amino acids.

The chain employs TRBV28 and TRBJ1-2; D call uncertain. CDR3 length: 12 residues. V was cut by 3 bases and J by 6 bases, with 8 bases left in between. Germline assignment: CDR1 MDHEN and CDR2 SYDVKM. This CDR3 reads CASSLIGDGYTF. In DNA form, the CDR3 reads TGTGCCAGCAGTTTGATAGGAGATGGCTACACCTTC.

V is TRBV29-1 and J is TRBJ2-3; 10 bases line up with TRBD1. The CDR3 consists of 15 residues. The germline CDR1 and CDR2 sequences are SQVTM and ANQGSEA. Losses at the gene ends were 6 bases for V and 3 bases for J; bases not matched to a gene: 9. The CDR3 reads CSVARGQGLTDTQYF. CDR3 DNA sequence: TGCAGCGTCGCTCGGGGACAGGGGTTAACAGATACGCAGTATTTT.

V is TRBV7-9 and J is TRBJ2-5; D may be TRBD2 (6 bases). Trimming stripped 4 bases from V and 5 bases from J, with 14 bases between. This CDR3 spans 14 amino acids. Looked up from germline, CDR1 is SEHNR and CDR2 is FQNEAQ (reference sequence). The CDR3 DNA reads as TGTGCCAGCAGCTCGGGACTCCAGGCCGAGACCCAGTACTTC. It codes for CASSSGLQAETQYF.

CDR3 sequence reads: CASRFSVSTDTQYF. As DNA, the CDR3 is TGTGCCAGCAGGTTTAGCGTTAGCACAGATACGCAGTATTTT. V usage is TRBV11-2 and J usage is TRBJ2-3; TRBD2 is a possible D gene (5 bases). From germline, CDR1 is SGHAT and CDR2 FQNNGV. The CDR3 is 14 amino acids. V lost 6 bases and J 0 bases, leaving 10 bases between the germline ends.

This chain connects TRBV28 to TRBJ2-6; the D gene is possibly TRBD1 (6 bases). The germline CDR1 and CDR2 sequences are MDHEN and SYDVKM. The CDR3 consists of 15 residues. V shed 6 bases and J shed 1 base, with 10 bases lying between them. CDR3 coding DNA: TGTGCCAGCAGATCGACAGGATCTGGGGCCAACGTCCTGACTTTC. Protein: CASRSTGSGANVLTF.

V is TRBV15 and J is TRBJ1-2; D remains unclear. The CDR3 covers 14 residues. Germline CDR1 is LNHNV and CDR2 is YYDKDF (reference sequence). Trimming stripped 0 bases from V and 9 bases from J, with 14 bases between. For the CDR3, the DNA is TGTGCCACCAGCAGAGAGCGGGGAACCGGTAGCTACACCTTC. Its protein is CATSRERGTGSYTF.

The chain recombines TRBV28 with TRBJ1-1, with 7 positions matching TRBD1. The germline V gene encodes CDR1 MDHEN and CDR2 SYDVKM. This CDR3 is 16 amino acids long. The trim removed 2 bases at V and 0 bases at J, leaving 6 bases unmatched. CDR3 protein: CASSLTAGGMNTEAFF. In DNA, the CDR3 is TGTGCCAGCAGTTTAACTGCAGGGGGAATGAACACTGAAGCTTTCTTT.